The T cell receptor (beta chain) under discussion was sequenced for a study of shared clonotypes between healthy human individuals. Naive-designated CD8 cells lacked CD45RO, were positively enriched for CCR7, and omitted terminally differentiated effector memory CD45RA+ cells. The study's findings and limits: It was the non-shared clonotypes that had lower generation probabilities than clonotypes shared by all four donors. Naive subsets generally had larger estimated richness than memory subsets.

Regarding this clone: The target antigen is unknown.

The V and J ends lost 4 bases and 4 bases respectively, with 17 bases between them. Germline-derived CDR1 and CDR2 are MNHEY and SMNVEV (reference sequence). The CDR3 runs 15 residues. Clones were read by immunoSEQ multiplex PCR, and TCRdb kept only the in-frame ones, dropping some. The sample has roughly 2,000,000 clones; 93% are singletons. The sample taken for sequencing was naive CD8+ T cells from PBMCs. This TCR was recovered from a young man in good health. Some clones in this sample may be carry-over from other donors' samples. V usage is TRBV27 and J usage is TRBJ2-7; D unresolved. This CDR3 reads CASSWAARSTYEQYF. The CDR3 DNA is TGTGCCAGCAGTTGGGCGGCTCGGAGTACGTACGAGCAGTACTTC.